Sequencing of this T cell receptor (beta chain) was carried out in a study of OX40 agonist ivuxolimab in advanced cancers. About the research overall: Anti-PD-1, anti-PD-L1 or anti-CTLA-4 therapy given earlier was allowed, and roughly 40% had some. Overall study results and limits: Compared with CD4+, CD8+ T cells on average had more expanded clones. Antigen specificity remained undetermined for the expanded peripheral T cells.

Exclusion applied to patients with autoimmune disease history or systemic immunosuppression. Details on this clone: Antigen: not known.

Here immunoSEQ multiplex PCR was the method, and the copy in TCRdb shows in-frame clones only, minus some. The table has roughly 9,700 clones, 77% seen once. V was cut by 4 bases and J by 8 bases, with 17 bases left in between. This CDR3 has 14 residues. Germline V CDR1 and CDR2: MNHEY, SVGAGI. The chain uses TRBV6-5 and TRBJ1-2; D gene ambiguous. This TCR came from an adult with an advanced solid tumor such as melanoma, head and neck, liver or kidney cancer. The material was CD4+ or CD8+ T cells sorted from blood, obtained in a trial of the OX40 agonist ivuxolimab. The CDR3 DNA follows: TGTGCCAGCAGTTCTCCGGGCCCTATGGAGGGCTACACCTTC. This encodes CASSSPGPMEGYTF.